The clone carrying this TCR beta chain was seen only a few times. Antigen: not known. The entry originates in a study of lung T cells in sarcoidosis with Löfgren's syndrome. Points from the study as a whole: Shared TRAV12-1 and TRBV2 CDR3 motifs across Löfgren's syndrome patients reportedly suggested public CD4+ TCRs. TRBV2 was the preferred pairing partner of TRAV12-1, with similar CDR3s.

The germline V and J ends were trimmed by 3 bases and 12 bases, with 9 bases remaining between them. Germline CDR1 reads LGHDT; CDR2 reads YNNKEL (reference sequence). This CDR3 region has 11 residues. Each CDR3 protein gets one entry after TCRdb re-called the reads with MiXCR. The table records over a thousand distinct CDR3 sequences, less than 30% of them present only once. This TCR was recovered from a human donor with sarcoidosis (Löfgren's syndrome or another form), or a control subject (not recorded which). The V gene is TRBV3-1, the J gene TRBJ2-4; D remains ambiguous. The specimen was CD4+ T cells from bronchoalveolar lavage. Written as DNA, the CDR3 is TGTGCCAGCAGCCATAGACGGACTCAGTACTTC. This translates into CASSHRRTQYF.